Listed below are T cell receptor beta chains from one sample, sequenced in a study of cytomegalovirus exposure and HLA in healthy donors. Method: immunoSEQ multiplex PCR; TCRdb's copy keeps in-frame clones and lacks some. The sample carries about 140,000 clones, around 9% recorded once. The sequenced sample consisted of PBMCs. The origin of the receptors is a woman aged 40 to 50 in good health and CMV-seropositive. The CDR3 runs from the conserved cysteine through the conserved F or W. The order of the fields is J gene, clone size, V gene, D gene, CDR3 DNA, CDR3 protein. The D gene is left open where the match is weak. Where a row states a size, it is once, few, many or the class of an expanded clone; other rows omit it.

TRBJ2-7,NA,TRBV2,NA,TGTGCCAGCAGTGAACAGGGCAGTTCCTACGAGCAGTACTTC,CASSEQGSSYEQYF
TRBJ2-2,few,TRBV5-1,TRBD1,TGCGCCAGCAGCTTGGCCGGGGACAGGGGGCCCGGGGAGCTGTTTTTT,CASSLAGDRGPGELFF
TRBJ2-1,few,TRBV7-2,TRBD2,TGTGCCAGCAGCTTAAGTGGCGGGGGTTACAATGAGCAGTTCTTC,CASSLSGGGYNEQFF
TRBJ1-6,NA,TRBV5-1,TRBD1,TGCGCCAGCAGCTTCTGGACAGGTCCTAATTCACCCCTCCACTTT,CASSFWTGPNSPLHF
TRBJ1-2,NA,TRBV9,NA,TGTGCCAGCAGCGTAGGGGGCAGGACCTCTGACTATGGCTACACCTTC,CASSVGGRTSDYGYTF
TRBJ1-4,few,TRBV11-2,NA,TGTGCCAGCAGCTTAGATTCCGCGGGTGGTGAAAAACTGTTTTTT,CASSLDSAGGEKLFF
TRBJ1-1,NA,TRBV18,TRBD1,TGTGCCAGCTCACCAACAGGGGACACTGAAGCTTTCTTT,CASSPTGDTEAFF
TRBJ2-7,few,TRBV2,NA,TGTGCCAGCAGCGGTGTTACAGGGACCCCCAGCTCCTACGAGCAGTACTTC,CASSGVTGTPSSYEQYF
TRBJ2-6,NA,TRBV9,TRBD1,TGTGCCAGCCGTCACGGGACAGGGAGGTCGGGGGCCAACGTCCTGACTTTC,CASRHGTGRSGANVLTF
TRBJ2-7,few,TRBV7-2,TRBD2,TGTGCCAGCAGCTTAGTTAGCGGGGGGTCCAGCTCCTACGAGCAGTACTTC,CASSLVSGGSSSYEQYF
TRBJ1-1,few,TRBV7-3,NA,TGTGCCAGCAGCCCTGGACGGGGGAACACTGAAGCTTTCTTT,CASSPGRGNTEAFF
TRBJ2-5,NA,TRBV5-4,NA,TGTGCCAGCAGCCAAGGAGGGTCGCAAGAGACCCAGTACTTC,CASSQGGSQETQYF
TRBJ2-7,few,TRBV7-2,TRBD1,TGTGCCAGCAGCTTTGACAGGGCATGGGAGCAGTACTTC,CASSFDRAWEQYF
TRBJ1-6,many,TRBV7-2,NA,TGTGCCAGCAGCTTATACGGGGGGAATAATTCACCCCTCCACTTT,CASSLYGGNNSPLHF
TRBJ2-3,few,TRBV15,TRBD2,TGTGCCACCAGCAGGGGGACTACTTCTAGCACAGATACGCAGTATTTT,CATSRGTTSSTDTQYF
TRBJ2-1,few,TRBV10-3,TRBD2,TGTGCCATCGCGGGGGGGCAATTCGATGAGCAGTTCTTC,CAIAGGQFDEQFF
TRBJ2-1,few,TRBV7-2,NA,TGTGCCAGCAGCCCCCAGGGATACAATGAGCAGTTCTTC,CASSPQGYNEQFF
TRBJ1-4,few,TRBV19,NA,TGTGCCAGTAGTATCAGCCTACAGGGTGGGAAACTGTTTTTT,CASSISLQGGKLFF
TRBJ2-7,few,TRBV4-2,TRBD1,TGTGCCAGCAGCCAAGAGAGGGACAGCTCCTACGAGCAGTACTTC,CASSQERDSSYEQYF
TRBJ2-2,NA,TRBV2,NA,TGTGCCAGCAGTGACCGGCGCGGGGTCACCGGGGAGCTGTTTTTT,CASSDRRGVTGELFF
TRBJ2-7,NA,TRBV7-9,TRBD2,TGTGCCAGCAGCTTAGACCGAGCGGGGGGTACCCCCCCGTACTTC,CASSLDRAGGTPPYF
TRBJ1-1,NA,TRBV7-6,NA,TGTGCCAGCAGCCCCCTGGACACGATGAACACTGAAGCTTTCTTT,CASSPLDTMNTEAFF
TRBJ2-1,NA,TRBV9,TRBD2,TGTGCCAGCAGCGTACGCGGGGGGGCTACTGATGAGCAGTTCTTC,CASSVRGGATDEQFF
TRBJ1-1,few,TRBV7-9,NA,TGTGCCAGCAGCTTAACCCTCTCCCCGGAGTTCACTGAAGCTTTCTTT,CASSLTLSPEFTEAFF
TRBJ2-1,NA,TRBV2,TRBD1,TGTGCCAGCAGTGATGGCCCCCCGGGACAGGGGATATCCTACAATGAGCAGTTCTTC,CASSDGPPGQGISYNEQFF
TRBJ2-3,few,TRBV6-1,NA,TGTGCCAGCAGTGTTCGTCCAAGGGGGAACACAGATACGCAGTATTTT,CASSVRPRGNTDTQYF
TRBJ1-2,NA,TRBV11-2,TRBD1,TGTGCCAGCAGCTGGACAGGGTATGGGGGCTACACCTTC,CASSWTGYGGYTF
TRBJ1-1,few,TRBV5-1,TRBD1,TGCGCCAGCAGCTTCTTGGACAGGGGGCTAGCTTTCTTT,CASSFLDRGLAFF
TRBJ2-2,NA,TRBV7-9,TRBD1,TGTGCCAGCAGCTTAGAGCGGACAGGGGACACCGGGGAGCTGTTTTTT,CASSLERTGDTGELFF
TRBJ1-3,few,TRBV5-1,TRBD1,TGCGCCAGCAGCGTCCAGGGGGCGGATGGAAACACCATATATTTT,CASSVQGADGNTIYF
TRBJ1-1,NA,TRBV6-6,NA,TGTGCCAGCGGGCCCCCGGACAGAAACACTGAAGCTTTCTTT,CASGPPDRNTEAFF